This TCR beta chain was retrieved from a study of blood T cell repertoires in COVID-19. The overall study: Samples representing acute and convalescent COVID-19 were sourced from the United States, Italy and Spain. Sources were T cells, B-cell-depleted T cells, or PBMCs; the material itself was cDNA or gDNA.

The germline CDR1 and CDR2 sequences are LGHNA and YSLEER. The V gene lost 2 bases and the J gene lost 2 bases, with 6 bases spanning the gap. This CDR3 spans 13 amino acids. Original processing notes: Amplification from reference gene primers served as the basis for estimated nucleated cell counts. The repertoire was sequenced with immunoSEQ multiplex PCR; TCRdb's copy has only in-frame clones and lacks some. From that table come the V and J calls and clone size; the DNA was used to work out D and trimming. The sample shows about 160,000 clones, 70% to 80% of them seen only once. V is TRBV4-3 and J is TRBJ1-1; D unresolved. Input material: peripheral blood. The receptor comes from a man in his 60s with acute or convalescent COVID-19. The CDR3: CASSQQENTEAFF. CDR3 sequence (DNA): TGCGCCAGCAGCCAACAGGAAAACACTGAAGCTTTCTTT.